These T cell receptor beta chains were read from a single sample in a study of blood T cell repertoires in COVID-19. Only in-frame clones appear in the TCRdb table, and some are missing; sequencing was by immunoSEQ multiplex PCR. The profile covers hundreds of thousands of clones, with about nine tenths appearing a single time and roughly 6% taken by the ten largest. Input material: peripheral blood. The origin of the receptors is a man aged 55-75 years who had recovered from COVID-19. Each CDR3 is given with its conserved first and last residue. The D gene is left open where the match is weak. Not all rows give a size; the values are once, few, many and, for expanded clones, a class.

v_call	d_call	j_call	clone_size	cdr3_aa	cdr3_nt
TRBV24-1	TRBD2	TRBJ2-3	-	CATSDYSGGARDTQYF	TGTGCCACCAGTGATTATAGCGGGGGGGCGAGGGATACGCAGTATTTT
TRBV5-1	-	TRBJ1-1	-	CASSLLPTANTEAFF	TGCGCCAGCAGCTTATTGCCGACAGCGAACACTGAAGCTTTCTTT
TRBV12-3/TRBV12-4	-	TRBJ2-2	-	CAWGGRTGELFF	TGTGCTTGGGGGGGCCGAACCGGGGAGCTGTTTTTT
TRBV27	TRBD1	TRBJ2-7	-	CASSFAGGQGAYEQYF	TGTGCCAGCAGTTTTGCCGGTGGGCAGGGGGCCTACGAGCAGTACTTC
TRBV6-1	-	TRBJ2-7	-	CASSEQQTYEQYF	TGTGCCAGCAGTGAACAACAGACCTACGAGCAGTACTTC
TRBV5-1	TRBD1	TRBJ2-7	once	CASSLDWAGGEQYF	TGCGCCAGCAGCTTGGATTGGGCAGGGGGCGAGCAGTACTTC
TRBV6-5	-	TRBJ1-5	-	CASMTAHNQPQHF	TGTGCCAGCATGACAGCCCATAATCAGCCCCAGCATTTT
TRBV6-5	-	TRBJ1-5	-	CASRVNQGEGAQHF	TGTGCCAGCAGGGTTAACCAGGGAGAGGGGGCCCAGCATTTT
TRBV4-3	TRBD2	TRBJ2-7	-	CASSQGAGLGGYEQYF	TGCGCCAGCAGCCAAGGGGCGGGACTAGGCGGCTACGAGCAGTACTTC
TRBV27	TRBD1	TRBJ1-2	-	CASSLKWDREDGYTF	TGTGCCAGCAGTTTGAAATGGGACAGGGAAGATGGCTACACCTTC
TRBV5-1	-	TRBJ2-7	-	CASSPGLPSYEQYF	TGCGCCAGCAGCCCGGGACTCCCTTCCTACGAGCAGTACTTC